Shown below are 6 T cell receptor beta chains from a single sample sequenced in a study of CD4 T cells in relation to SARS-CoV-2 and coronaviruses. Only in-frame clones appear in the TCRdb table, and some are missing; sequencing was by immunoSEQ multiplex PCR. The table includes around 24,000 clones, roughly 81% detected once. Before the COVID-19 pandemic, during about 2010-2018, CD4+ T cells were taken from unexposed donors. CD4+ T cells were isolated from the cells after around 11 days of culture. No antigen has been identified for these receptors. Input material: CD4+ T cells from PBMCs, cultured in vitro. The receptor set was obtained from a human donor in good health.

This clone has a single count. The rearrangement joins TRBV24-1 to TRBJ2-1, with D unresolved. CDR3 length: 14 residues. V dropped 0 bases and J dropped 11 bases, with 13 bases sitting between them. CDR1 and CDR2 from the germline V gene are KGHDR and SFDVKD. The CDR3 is CATSDLQSGDQQFF. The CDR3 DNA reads TGTGCCACCAGTGATTTGCAGTCTGGAGATCAGCAGTTCTTC.

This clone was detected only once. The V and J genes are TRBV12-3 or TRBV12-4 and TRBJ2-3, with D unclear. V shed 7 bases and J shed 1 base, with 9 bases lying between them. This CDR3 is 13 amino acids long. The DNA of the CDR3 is TGTGCCAGCATCCTTGGGGGCACAGATACGCAGTATTTT. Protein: CASILGGTDTQYF.

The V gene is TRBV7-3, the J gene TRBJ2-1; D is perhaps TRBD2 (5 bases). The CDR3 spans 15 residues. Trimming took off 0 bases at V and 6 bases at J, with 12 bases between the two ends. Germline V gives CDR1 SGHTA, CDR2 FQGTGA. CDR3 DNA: TGTGCCAGCAGCTTAACTAGCGCGGCCCCCAATGAGCAGTTCTTC. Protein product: CASSLTSAAPNEQFF.

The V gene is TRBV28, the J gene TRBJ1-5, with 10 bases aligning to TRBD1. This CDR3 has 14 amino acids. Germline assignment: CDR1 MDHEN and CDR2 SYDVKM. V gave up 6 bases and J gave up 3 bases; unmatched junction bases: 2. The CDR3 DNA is TGTGCCAGCAGGGGACAGGGGAACAATCAGCCCCAGCATTTT. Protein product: CASRGQGNNQPQHF.

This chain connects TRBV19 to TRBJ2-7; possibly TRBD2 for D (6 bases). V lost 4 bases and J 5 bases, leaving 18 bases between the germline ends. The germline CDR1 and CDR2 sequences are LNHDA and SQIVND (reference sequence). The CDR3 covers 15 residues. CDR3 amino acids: CASSNGGGRKDEQYF. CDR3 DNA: TGTGCCAGTAGTAATGGGGGAGGCCGAAAGGACGAGCAGTACTTC. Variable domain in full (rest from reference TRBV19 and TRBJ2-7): DGGITQSPKYLFRKEGQNVTLSCEQNLNHDAMYWYRQDPGQGLRLIYYSQIVNDFQKGDIAEGYSVSREKKESFPLTVTSAQKNPTAFYLCASSNGGGRKDEQYFGPGTRLTVT.

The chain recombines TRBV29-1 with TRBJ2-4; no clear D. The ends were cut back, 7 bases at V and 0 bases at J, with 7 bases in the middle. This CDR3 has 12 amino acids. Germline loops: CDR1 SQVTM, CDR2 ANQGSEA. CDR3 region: CSAELAKNIQYF. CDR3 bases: TGCAGCGCGGAGCTAGCCAAAAACATTCAGTACTTC.